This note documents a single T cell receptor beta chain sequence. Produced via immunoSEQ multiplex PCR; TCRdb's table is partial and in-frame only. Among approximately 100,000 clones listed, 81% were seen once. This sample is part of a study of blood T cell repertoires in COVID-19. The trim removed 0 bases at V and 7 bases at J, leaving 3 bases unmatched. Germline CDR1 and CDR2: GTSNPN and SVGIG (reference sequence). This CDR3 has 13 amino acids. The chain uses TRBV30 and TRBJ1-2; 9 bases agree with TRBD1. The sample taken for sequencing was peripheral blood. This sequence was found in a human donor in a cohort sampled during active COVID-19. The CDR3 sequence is CAWSVGQGVGYTF. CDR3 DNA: TGTGCCTGGAGTGTGGGACAGGGTGTTGGCTACACCTTC. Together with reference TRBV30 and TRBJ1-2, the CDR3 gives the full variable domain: SQTIHQWPATLVQPVGSPLSLECTVEGTSNPNLYWYRQAAGRGLQLLFYSVGIGQISSEVPQNLSASRPQDRQFILSSKKLLLSDSGFYLCAWSVGQGVGYTFGSGTRLTVV.